This is a list of T cell receptor beta chains from one sample in a study of blood T cell repertoires in COVID-19. Generated by immunoSEQ multiplex PCR, the TCRdb table keeps only in-frame clones and is missing some. The data contain roughly 100,000 clones, approximately 89% of them singletons. The sequenced material came from peripheral blood. These receptors were obtained from a man at least 80 years old with acute or convalescent COVID-19. Both conserved end residues are part of each CDR3. The D gene is left open where the match is weak. Not all rows give a size; the values are once, few, many and, for expanded clones, a class.

.	TRBV18	13	TRBJ2-7	.	CASSPDWRMEQYF	TGTGCCAGCTCACCGGACTGGCGTATGGAGCAGTACTTC
.	TRBV15	16	TRBJ1-5	.	CATSRETGRSNQPQHF	TGTGCCACCAGCAGAGAGACTGGAAGATCCAATCAGCCCCAGCATTTT
.	TRBV5-1	15	TRBJ2-7	TRBD1	CASSQTTGTVYEQYF	TGCGCCAGCAGCCAGACAACCGGGACAGTCTACGAGCAGTACTTC
.	TRBV15	12	TRBJ2-1	.	CATSRTPGEQFF	TGTGCCACCAGCAGGACCCCAGGGGAGCAGTTCTTC
.	TRBV21-1	16	TRBJ1-1	.	CASSRRGEGGNTEAFF	TGTGCCAGCAGCAGGAGGGGAGAAGGTGGGAACACTGAAGCTTTCTTT
.	TRBV5-1	14	TRBJ2-7	TRBD1	CASSSTGASYEQYF	TGCGCCAGCAGCTCAACAGGGGCCTCCTACGAGCAGTACTTC
.	TRBV25-1	15	TRBJ2-7	.	CASRGTGWNSYEQYF	TGTGCCAGCAGGGGAACAGGGTGGAACTCCTACGAGCAGTACTTC
.	TRBV7-9	14	TRBJ1-6	.	CASSLLRQGSPLHF	TGTGCCAGCAGCTTACTGAGGCAGGGTTCACCCCTCCACTTT
.	TRBV7-3	16	TRBJ1-1	TRBD1	CASSFQGAGGNTEAFF	TGTGCCAGCAGCTTCCAGGGGGCCGGCGGGAACACTGAAGCTTTCTTT
.	TRBV19	14	TRBJ2-5	TRBD2	CASSVTSGKETQYF	TGTGCCAGTAGTGTGACTAGCGGCAAAGAGACCCAGTACTTC
.	TRBV6-6	12	TRBJ1-2	.	CASSYGQRGYTF	TGTGCCAGCAGTTACGGGCAGAGAGGCTACACCTTC
.	TRBV27	13	TRBJ1-5	TRBD1	CASRGQERQPQHF	TGTGCCAGCAGGGGACAGGAAAGGCAGCCCCAGCATTTT
.	TRBV3-1/TRBV3-2	17	TRBJ1-1	.	CASSQTIRASLNTEAFF	TGTGCCAGCAGCCAGACAATCAGGGCATCTTTGAACACTGAAGCTTTCTTT
.	TRBV28	15	TRBJ2-7	TRBD2	CASRASTSGRYEQYF	TGTGCCAGCAGAGCTTCGACTAGCGGGAGGTACGAGCAGTACTTC
.	TRBV5-4	15	TRBJ2-5	TRBD2	CASSSAGREQETQYF	TGTGCCAGCAGCTCTGCTGGGAGGGAACAAGAGACCCAGTACTTC
few	TRBV9	13	TRBJ2-7	.	CASSPGIKNEQYF	TGTGCCAGCAGCCCCGGGATCAAGAACGAGCAGTACTTC
once	TRBV30	15	TRBJ1-3	.	CAWSVRAGTGNTIYF	TGTGCCTGGAGTGTACGGGCGGGGACTGGAAACACCATATATTTT
.	TRBV13	13	TRBJ2-7	.	CASSNTYSYEQYF	TGTGCCAGCAGCAACACGTACTCCTACGAGCAGTACTTC
.	TRBV19	15	TRBJ1-5	.	CASRTHRDSNQPQHF	TGTGCCAGTAGGACCCACAGGGATAGCAATCAGCCCCAGCATTTT
.	TRBV5-1	14	TRBJ1-1	.	CASSLMSGSAEAFF	TGCGCCAGCAGCTTGATGTCTGGTAGCGCTGAAGCTTTCTTT
.	TRBV30	14	TRBJ2-3	TRBD2	CAWIIAGGPVTQYF	TGTGCCTGGATCATAGCGGGAGGGCCTGTTACGCAGTATTTT
.	TRBV4-3	17	TRBJ2-1	.	CASSQDQGLRSYNEQFF	TGCGCCAGCAGCCAAGACCAGGGCCTGCGCTCCTACAATGAGCAGTTCTTC
.	TRBV3-1/TRBV3-2	14	TRBJ1-3	TRBD1	CASSGTDSGNTIYF	TGTGCCAGCAGTGGGACAGACTCTGGAAACACCATATATTTT
.	TRBV27	14	TRBJ1-1	.	CASSVGHGKVEAFF	TGTGCCAGCAGTGTGGGACACGGTAAAGTTGAAGCTTTCTTT
.	TRBV6-5	14	TRBJ1-3	.	CASKTDSAGNTIYF	TGTGCCAGCAAAACGGACAGCGCCGGAAACACCATATATTTT
.	TRBV5-1	12	TRBJ2-7	.	CASSIAANEQYF	TGCGCCAGCAGCATAGCAGCGAACGAGCAGTACTTC